The 27 T cell receptor beta chains given below trace back to one sample, sequenced in a study of T-cell memory formation after mild COVID-19. TCRdb reanalysed the 5' RACE reads using MiXCR and keeps one entry per CDR3 protein. The data hold 150,000 to 200,000 distinct CDR3 sequences, with about a third observed a single time. The sample taken for sequencing was PBMCs or a T cell subset sorted from them (not recorded which). These receptor sequences come from an adult woman who had mild COVID-19 (a few samples of this study predate the infection). Cell type and time point are not known.

This clonotype was detected a few times. This chain links TRBV29-1 with TRBJ2-5; D is perhaps TRBD2 (5 bases). This CDR3 is built from 10 residues. V lost 6 bases, J lost 5 bases, and 7 bases lay in between. Germline V gene lookup returns CDR1 SQVTM and CDR2 ANQGSEA. The CDR3 coding sequence is TGCAGCGTGAAGCGGGAGACCCAGTACTTC. Its translation: CSVKRETQYF. Variable domain in full (rest from reference TRBV29-1 and TRBJ2-5): SAVISQKPSRDICQRGTSLTIQCQVDSQVTMMFWYRQQPGQSLTLIATANQGSEATYESGFVIDKFPISRPNLTFSTLTVSNMSPEDSSIYLCSVKRETQYFGPGTRLLVL.

V is TRBV5-1 and J is TRBJ1-4, with unresolved D. There are 16 residues in the CDR3. Trimming removed 0 bases at V and 4 bases at J, with 13 bases between. CDR1 is SGHRS, CDR2 YFSETQ, per germline. DNA of the CDR3: TGCGCCAGCAGCTTGGGGCGGGCGTCTGTTAATGAAAAACTGTTTTTT. Translating gives CASSLGRASVNEKLFF.

The chain uses TRBV5-1 and TRBJ1-4; the D is unclear. CDR1 is SGHRS, CDR2 YFSETQ, per germline. The V end was cut by 0 bases, the J end by 7 bases, with 10 bases between. The CDR3 runs 14 residues. CDR3 protein: CASSLGVAGEKLFF. Written as DNA, the CDR3 is TGCGCCAGCAGCTTGGGAGTGGCGGGTGAAAAACTGTTTTTT.

This sequence joins TRBV2 and TRBJ2-7, with 8 bases that match TRBD1. Looked up from germline, CDR1 is SNHLY and CDR2 is FYNNEI. The CDR3 totals 15 residues. V was pared by 2 bases and J by 5 bases, with 8 bases of the junction left unmatched. The CDR3 nucleotides read TGTGCCAGCAGTGAATTAGGGACAGGTTCTAACGAGCAGTACTTC. It specifies CASSELGTGSNEQYF. Combining the CDR3 with reference TRBV2 and TRBJ2-7 gives the whole variable domain EPEVTQTPSHQVTQMGQEVILRCVPISNHLYFYWYRQILGQKVEFLVSFYNNEISEKSEIFDDQFSVERPDGSNFTLKIRSTKLEDSAMYFCASSELGTGSNEQYFGPGTRLTVT.

This clonotype was observed a few times. The chain is built from TRBV7-3 and TRBJ2-2; D may be TRBD2 (7 bases). Germline loops: CDR1 SGHTA, CDR2 FQGTGA. The CDR3 consists of 16 residues. V lost 5 bases to trimming and J lost 5 bases, with 18 bases between them. In nucleotides, the CDR3 is TGTGCCAGCAGCGTGGGGGGGCGCACGATGACCGGGGAGCTGTTTTTT. Its translation is CASSVGGRTMTGELFF. Supplemented by reference TRBV7-3 and TRBJ2-2, the full variable domain reads GAGVSQTPSNKVTEKGKYVELRCDPISGHTALYWYRQSLGQGPEFLIYFQGTGAADDSGLPNDRFFAVRPEGSVSTLKIQRTERGDSAVYLCASSVGGRTMTGELFFGEGSRLTVL.

V gene TRBV6-2 or TRBV6-3 combines with J gene TRBJ2-7, with a tentative D call TRBD1 (7 bases). This CDR3 region has 16 residues. CDR1 is MNHEY, CDR2 SVGEGT, per germline. The germline V and J ends were trimmed by 5 bases and 0 bases, with 17 bases remaining between them. The CDR3 is CASSALTGRISYEQYF. The DNA for the CDR3 is TGTGCCAGCAGTGCCTTGACAGGGAGGATCTCCTACGAGCAGTACTTC.

V usage is TRBV6-2 or TRBV6-3 and J usage is TRBJ1-5; weak D call: TRBD1 (5 bases). The length of the CDR3 is 17 residues. The germline gives CDR1 MNHEY, CDR2 SVGEGT. Trimming removed 0 bases from V and 0 bases from J, with 12 bases in between. CDR3 amino acids: CASSYSGTHYSNQPQHF. The CDR3 DNA reads TGTGCCAGCAGTTACTCGGGGACTCACTATAGCAATCAGCCCCAGCATTTT.

V is TRBV4-2 and J is TRBJ2-3; 7 positions agree with TRBD2. Trimming at V came to 0 bases and at J to 8 bases, leaving 8 bases not matched to a gene. CDR1 is LGHNA and CDR2 is YNFKEQ in the germline V gene. The CDR3 sequence is 15 residues long. CDR3 in amino acids: CASSQEGAGDSTQYF. The CDR3 region has the DNA TGTGCCAGCAGCCAAGAAGGGGCGGGAGACAGTACGCAGTATTTT.

The chain combines TRBV19 with TRBJ2-2; no clear D. Germline CDR1 reads LNHDA; CDR2 reads SQIVND (reference sequence). The CDR3 extends over 13 amino acids. Trimming stripped 7 bases from V and 4 bases from J, with 10 bases between. The CDR3 loop is CASNIVGTGELFF. CDR3 nucleotide sequence: TGTGCCAGTAACATCGTGGGCACCGGGGAGCTGTTTTTT.

The chain uses TRBV5-1 and TRBJ1-4, with D perhaps TRBD1 (5 bases). Germline CDR1 and CDR2: SGHRS and YFSETQ. V gave up 4 bases and J gave up 8 bases, with 12 bases separating them. The CDR3 has 13 amino acids. DNA for the CDR3: TGCGCCAGCAGCACACTCCCAGGGGAAAAACTGTTTTTT. Protein sequence: CASSTLPGEKLFF.

Only a few counts were recorded for this clonotype. The V call is TRBV29-1, the J call TRBJ2-3, with TRBD2 as a possible D gene (5 bases). The V gene's germline CDR1 is SQVTM and CDR2 ANQGSEA. The CDR3 covers 12 residues. V was clipped by 7 bases and J by 4 bases, with 12 bases between them. CDR3 loop: CSATSTADTQYF. The CDR3 region has the DNA TGCAGCGCTACTAGTACCGCAGATACGCAGTATTTT.

This clonotype was seen at least ten times. The CDR3, as DNA: TGCGCCAGCAGCTTGGATAGCAACTATGGCTACACCTTC. As protein: CASSLDSNYGYTF. The chain is built from TRBV5-1 and TRBJ1-2; no clear D. Germline V gene sequence: CDR1 SGHRS, CDR2 YFSETQ. With 0 bases removed from V and 2 bases from J, the gap between germline ends came to 5 bases. The CDR3 covers 13 residues. Supplemented by reference TRBV5-1 and TRBJ1-2, the full variable domain reads KAGVTQTPRYLIKTRGQQVTLSCSPISGHRSVSWYQQTPGQGLQFLFEYFSETQRNKGNFPGRFSGRQFSNSRSEMNVSTLELGDSALYLCASSLDSNYGYTFGSGTRLTVV.

This clonotype appeared a few times. The chain combines TRBV5-1 with TRBJ2-3, with TRBD2 identical over 12 bases. Germline V gives CDR1 SGHRS, CDR2 YFSETQ. The CDR3 loop spans 16 amino acids. The V and J ends lost 3 bases and 2 bases, in that order; junction bases with no gene match: 4. The CDR3 DNA reads TGCGCCAGCAGCTCCGGACTAGCGGGGACCACAGATACGCAGTATTTT. Its protein is CASSSGLAGTTDTQYF. The variable domain in full, completed from reference TRBV5-1 and TRBJ2-3, reads KAGVTQTPRYLIKTRGQQVTLSCSPISGHRSVSWYQQTPGQGLQFLFEYFSETQRNKGNFPGRFSGRQFSNSRSEMNVSTLELGDSALYLCASSSGLAGTTDTQYFGPGTRLTVL.

The chain uses TRBV4-1 and TRBJ2-7; D not resolved. Per the germline V gene, CDR1 is MGHRA and CDR2 is YSYEKL. V was pared by 3 bases and J by 0 bases, with 6 bases between. The CDR3 loop spans 13 amino acids. The CDR3 sequence: CASSQASSYEQYF. CDR3 bases: TGCGCCAGCAGCCAGGCGAGCTCCTACGAGCAGTACTTC.

This clonotype was picked up a small number of times. The rearrangement links TRBV29-1 to TRBJ2-1; D is possibly TRBD1 (5 bases). The V end lost 0 bases, the J end lost 12 bases, and 6 bases lay between the germline ends. Germline lookup yields CDR1 SQVTM and CDR2 ANQGSEA. This CDR3 has 10 residues. CDR3 in amino acids: CSVEEGAQFF. The CDR3, as DNA: TGCAGCGTTGAAGAAGGGGCGCAGTTCTTC.

Only a few counts were recorded for this clonotype. CDR3 sequence (DNA): TGTGCCAGTAGTATTCGGGGGAAGAACGAGCAGTACTTC. This gives the protein CASSIRGKNEQYF. V usage is TRBV19 and J usage is TRBJ2-7, with TRBD2 as a possible D gene (6 bases). Trimming removed 3 bases from V and 5 bases from J, with 11 bases in between. The V gene's germline CDR1 is LNHDA and CDR2 SQIVND (reference sequence). The CDR3 loop spans 13 amino acids.

The chain couples TRBV29-1 to TRBJ2-5, with TRBD2 matching over 12 bases. Trimming took 3 bases from V and 5 from J; bases not matched to a gene: 10. Germline CDR1 and CDR2: SQVTM and ANQGSEA. The CDR3 is made up of 16 amino acids. DNA of the CDR3: TGCAGCGTTGAGTTGCTAGCGGGAGGGCCCGCCGAGACCCAGTACTTC. Protein product: CSVELLAGGPAETQYF.

This clonotype was seen a handful of times. This rearrangement joins TRBV24-1 to TRBJ2-7, with D hard to call. V lost 1 base and J lost 6, with 3 bases in between. The CDR3 is made up of 11 amino acids. The germline V gene has CDR1 KGHDR and CDR2 SFDVKD. CDR3: CATSDLFEQYF. CDR3 coding DNA: TGTGCCACCAGTGATTTATTCGAGCAGTACTTC.

This clonotype was seen a few times. V usage is TRBV30 and J usage is TRBJ2-7; 10 bases map to TRBD2. Germline CDR1 is GTSNPN and CDR2 is SVGIG (reference sequence). The CDR3 totals 19 residues. V trimming: 2 bases; J trimming: 5 bases; junction bases outside the gene matches: 21. The DNA of the CDR3 is TGTGCCTGGAGTCCAATCCTGTGGGTAGCGGGAGGAGGATTGGACGAGCAGTACTTC. Translation: CAWSPILWVAGGGLDEQYF.

The V gene is TRBV5-5, the J gene TRBJ2-7, with TRBD1 matching 7 bases. The CDR3 runs 14 residues. After removal of 1 base from V and 2 bases from J, the junction contained 3 bases not matched to a gene. Germline V gene sequence: CDR1 SGHKS, CDR2 YYEKEE (reference sequence). The CDR3 region has the DNA TGTGCCAGCAGCTTGTTCCAGGGGGCCTACGAGCAGTACTTC. Its protein is CASSLFQGAYEQYF.

The sample holds a few counts of this clonotype. The V call is TRBV3-1, the J call TRBJ2-3; 8 nucleotides line up with TRBD1. The CDR3 contains 16 residues. J lost 6 bases, V lost 1 base, and 9 bases had no gene match. Germline CDR1 is LGHDT and CDR2 is YNNKEL (reference sequence). CDR3 loop: CASSQVQGRGHDTQYF. The CDR3 DNA is TGTGCCAGCAGCCAAGTCCAAGGCAGGGGGCACGATACGCAGTATTTT.

This rearrangement joins TRBV7-6 to TRBJ1-2; D is perhaps TRBD1 (6 bases). V lost 5 bases, J lost 3 bases, and 16 bases lay in between. This CDR3 spans 15 amino acids. The germline gives CDR1 SGHVS, CDR2 FNYEAQ. The CDR3 protein is CASSPRGGSDYGYTF. As DNA, the CDR3 is TGTGCCAGCAGCCCCCGGGGGGGCTCGGACTATGGCTACACCTTC.

This clonotype appeared a few times. The rearrangement links TRBV18 to TRBJ2-1, with D unclear. Trimming stripped 0 bases from V and 4 bases from J, with 16 bases between. The germline CDR1 and CDR2 sequences are KGHSH and LQKENI. CDR3 length equals 17 residues. CDR3 loop: CASSPPLAERQYNEQFF. For the CDR3, the DNA is TGTGCCAGCTCACCACCGCTGGCGGAACGACAATACAATGAGCAGTTCTTC.

CDR3 sequence reads: CASSLGVTGELFF. In nucleotides, the CDR3 is TGTGCCAGCAGTTTAGGCGTAACCGGGGAGCTGTTTTTT. The rearrangement links TRBV27 to TRBJ2-2; no definite D call. CDR1 and CDR2 from the germline V gene are MNHEY and SMNVEV (reference sequence). Trimming shortened V by 2 bases and J by 5 bases, and 6 bases separated the two germline ends. This CDR3 has 13 amino acids.

This clonotype occurred a few times. The rearrangement links TRBV27 to TRBJ2-1; D call uncertain. Between the trimmed V and J ends, which lost 4 bases and 4 bases, there was a span of 8 bases. The CDR3 is 13 residues long. Germline lookup yields CDR1 MNHEY and CDR2 SMNVEV (reference sequence). The CDR3 nucleotides are TGTGCCAGCAGTTCCATGGGGTACAATGAGCAGTTCTTC. Its protein product is CASSSMGYNEQFF.

This clonotype has just a few counts. The CDR3 nucleotides are TGTGCCAGCAGGGAACAGGGAAGGACTGAAGCTTTCTTT. Amino acid sequence: CASREQGRTEAFF. The chain carries TRBV6-1 and TRBJ1-1; D possibly corresponds to TRBD1 (6 bases). Trimming cost V 6 bases and J 5 bases, with 13 bases left between them. Germline lookup yields CDR1 MNHNS and CDR2 SASEGT. The CDR3 length is 13 residues.

The J gene is TRBJ2-1, the V gene TRBV7-3, with D perhaps matching TRBD1 (5 bases). Germline V gives CDR1 SGHTA, CDR2 FQGTGA. With 6 bases removed from V and 9 bases from J, the gap between germline ends came to 9 bases. The CDR3 spans 11 residues. The CDR3 nucleotides are TGTGCCAGCAGTAAAGACAGTGAGCAGTTCTTC. It encodes CASSKDSEQFF.